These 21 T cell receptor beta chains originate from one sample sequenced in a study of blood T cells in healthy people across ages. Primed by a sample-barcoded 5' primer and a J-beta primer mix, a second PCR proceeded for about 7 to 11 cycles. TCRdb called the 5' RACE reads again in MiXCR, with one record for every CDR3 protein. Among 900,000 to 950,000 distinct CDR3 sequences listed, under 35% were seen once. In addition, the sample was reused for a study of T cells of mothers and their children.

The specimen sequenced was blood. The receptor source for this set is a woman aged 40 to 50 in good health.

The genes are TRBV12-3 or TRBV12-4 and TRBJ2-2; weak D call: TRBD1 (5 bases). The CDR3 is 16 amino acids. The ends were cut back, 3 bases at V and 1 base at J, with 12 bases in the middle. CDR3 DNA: TGTGCCAGCAGTTTGGCTGGACATCGGAACACCGGGGAGCTGTTTTTT. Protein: CASSLAGHRNTGELFF.

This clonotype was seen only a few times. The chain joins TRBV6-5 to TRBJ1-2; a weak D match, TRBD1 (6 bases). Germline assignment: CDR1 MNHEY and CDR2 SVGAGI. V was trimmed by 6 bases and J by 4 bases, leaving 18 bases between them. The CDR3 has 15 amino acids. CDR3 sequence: CASRKNTGQLYGYTF. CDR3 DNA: TGTGCCAGCAGGAAAAATACCGGACAGCTCTATGGCTACACCTTC.

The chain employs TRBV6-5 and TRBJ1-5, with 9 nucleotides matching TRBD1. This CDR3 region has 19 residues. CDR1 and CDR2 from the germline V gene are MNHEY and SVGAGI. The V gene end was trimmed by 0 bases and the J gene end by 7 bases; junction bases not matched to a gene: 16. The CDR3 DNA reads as TGTGCCAGCAGTTACTCACGCTATGCCGGGACAGGGCCCTTCCAGCCCCAGCATTTT. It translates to CASSYSRYAGTGPFQPQHF.

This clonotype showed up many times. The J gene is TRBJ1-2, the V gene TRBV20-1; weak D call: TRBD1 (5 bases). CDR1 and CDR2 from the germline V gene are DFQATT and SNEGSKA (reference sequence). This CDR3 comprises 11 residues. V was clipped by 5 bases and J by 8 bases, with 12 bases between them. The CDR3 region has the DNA TGCAGTGCTCTCGCTTGGGGGGGCTACACCTTC. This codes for CSALAWGGYTF.

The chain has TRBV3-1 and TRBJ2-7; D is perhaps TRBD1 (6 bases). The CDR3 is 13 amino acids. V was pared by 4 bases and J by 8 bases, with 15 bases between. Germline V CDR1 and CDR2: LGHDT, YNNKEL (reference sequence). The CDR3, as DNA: TGTGCCAGCAGCCCGAGCCGTAGGGGGAAGCAGTACTTC. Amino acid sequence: CASSPSRRGKQYF.

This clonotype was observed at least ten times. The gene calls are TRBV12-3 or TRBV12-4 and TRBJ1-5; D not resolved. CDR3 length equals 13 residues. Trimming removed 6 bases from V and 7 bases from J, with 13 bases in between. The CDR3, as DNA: TGTGCCAGCAGCCCCGGGTCTAGGCAGCCCCAGCATTTT. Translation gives CASSPGSRQPQHF.

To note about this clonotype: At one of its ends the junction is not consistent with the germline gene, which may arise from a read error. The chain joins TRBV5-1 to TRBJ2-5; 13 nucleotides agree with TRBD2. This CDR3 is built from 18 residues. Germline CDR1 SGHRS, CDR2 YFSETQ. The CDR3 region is CVSSSVGLAGVFQETQYF. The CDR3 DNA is TGCGTCAGCAGCTCCGTAGGACTAGCGGGGGTTTTCCAAGAGACCCAGTACTTC.

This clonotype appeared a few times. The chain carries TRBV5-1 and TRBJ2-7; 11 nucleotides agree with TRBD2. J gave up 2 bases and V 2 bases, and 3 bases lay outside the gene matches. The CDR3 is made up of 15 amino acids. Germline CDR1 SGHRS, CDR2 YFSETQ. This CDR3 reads CASSLLAGDPYEQYF. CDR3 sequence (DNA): TGCGCCAGCAGCTTACTAGCGGGGGATCCCTACGAGCAGTACTTC. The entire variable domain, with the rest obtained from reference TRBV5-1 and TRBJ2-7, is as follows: KAGVTQTPRYLIKTRGQQVTLSCSPISGHRSVSWYQQTPGQGLQFLFEYFSETQRNKGNFPGRFSGRQFSNSRSEMNVSTLELGDSALYLCASSLLAGDPYEQYFGPGTRLTVT.

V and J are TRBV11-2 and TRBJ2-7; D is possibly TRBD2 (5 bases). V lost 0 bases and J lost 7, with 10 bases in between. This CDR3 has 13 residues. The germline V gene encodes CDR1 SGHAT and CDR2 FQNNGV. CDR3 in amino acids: CASSLEGRREQYF. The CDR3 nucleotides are TGTGCCAGCAGCTTAGAGGGGAGACGGGAGCAGTACTTC.

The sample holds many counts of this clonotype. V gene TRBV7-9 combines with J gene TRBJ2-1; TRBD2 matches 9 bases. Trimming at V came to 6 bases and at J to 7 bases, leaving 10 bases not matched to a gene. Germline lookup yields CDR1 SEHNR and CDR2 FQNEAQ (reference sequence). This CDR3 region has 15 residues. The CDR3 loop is CASSRRGGSYNEQFF. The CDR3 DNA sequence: TGTGCCAGCAGTCGGCGGGGGGGAAGTTATAATGAGCAGTTCTTC.

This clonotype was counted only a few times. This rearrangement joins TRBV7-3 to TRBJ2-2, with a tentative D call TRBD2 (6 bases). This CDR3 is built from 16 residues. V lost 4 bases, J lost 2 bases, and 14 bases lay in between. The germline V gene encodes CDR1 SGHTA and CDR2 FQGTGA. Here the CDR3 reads CASSSTPGLNTGELFF. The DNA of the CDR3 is TGTGCCAGCAGCTCAACACCGGGACTTAACACCGGGGAGCTGTTTTTT.

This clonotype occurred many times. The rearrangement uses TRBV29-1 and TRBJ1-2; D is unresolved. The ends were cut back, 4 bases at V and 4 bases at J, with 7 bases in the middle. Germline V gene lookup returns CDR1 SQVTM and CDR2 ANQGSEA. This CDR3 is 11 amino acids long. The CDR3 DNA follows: TGCAGCGTTGGATCCACCTATGGCTACACCTTC. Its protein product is CSVGSTYGYTF.

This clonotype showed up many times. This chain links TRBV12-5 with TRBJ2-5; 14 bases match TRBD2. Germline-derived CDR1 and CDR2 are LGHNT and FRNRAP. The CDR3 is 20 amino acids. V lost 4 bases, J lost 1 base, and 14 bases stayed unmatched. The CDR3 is CASGSFLRLAGGRVQETQYF. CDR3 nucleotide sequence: TGTGCTAGTGGTTCCTTCCTCAGACTAGCGGGGGGGAGAGTCCAAGAGACCCAGTACTTC.

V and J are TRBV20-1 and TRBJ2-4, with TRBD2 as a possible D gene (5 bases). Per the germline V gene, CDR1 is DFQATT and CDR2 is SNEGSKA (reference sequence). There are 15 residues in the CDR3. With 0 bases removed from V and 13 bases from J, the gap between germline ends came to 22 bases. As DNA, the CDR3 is TGCAGTGCTAGAGATCGGCCTAGCCGCTATAATGAGCAGTACTTC. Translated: CSARDRPSRYNEQYF.

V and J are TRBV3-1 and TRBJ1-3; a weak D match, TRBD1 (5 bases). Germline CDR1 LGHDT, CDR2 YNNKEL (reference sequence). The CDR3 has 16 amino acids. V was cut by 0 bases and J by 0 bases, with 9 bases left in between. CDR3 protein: CASSQDGTRSGNTIYF. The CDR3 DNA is TGTGCCAGCAGCCAAGACGGGACTCGCTCTGGAAACACCATATATTTT.

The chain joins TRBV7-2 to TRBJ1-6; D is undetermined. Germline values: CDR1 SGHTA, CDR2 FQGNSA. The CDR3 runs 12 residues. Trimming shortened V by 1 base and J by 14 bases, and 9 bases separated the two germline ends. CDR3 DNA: TGTGCCAGCAGCTTAGGGGGTAGAACCCTCCACTTT. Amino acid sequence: CASSLGGRTLHF.

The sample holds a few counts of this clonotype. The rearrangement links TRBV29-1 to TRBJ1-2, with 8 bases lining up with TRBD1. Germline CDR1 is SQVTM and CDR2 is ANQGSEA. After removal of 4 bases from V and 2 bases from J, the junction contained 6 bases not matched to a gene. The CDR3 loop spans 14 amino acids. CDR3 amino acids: CSVGDRTTNYGYTF. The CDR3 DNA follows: TGCAGCGTTGGGGACAGGACGACAAACTATGGCTACACCTTC.

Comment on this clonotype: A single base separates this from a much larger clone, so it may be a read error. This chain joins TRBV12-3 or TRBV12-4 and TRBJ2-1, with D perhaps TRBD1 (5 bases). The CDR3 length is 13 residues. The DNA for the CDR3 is TGTGTCAGCAGTTTTATGGGGCCGAGTGAGCAGTTCTTC. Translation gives CVSSFMGPSEQFF.

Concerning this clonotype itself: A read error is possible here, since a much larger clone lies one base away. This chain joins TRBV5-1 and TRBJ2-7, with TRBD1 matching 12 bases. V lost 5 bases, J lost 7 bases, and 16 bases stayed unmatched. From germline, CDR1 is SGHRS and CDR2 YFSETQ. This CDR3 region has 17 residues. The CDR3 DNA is TGCGCCAGCAGGAAGCCCCATACGGGACAGGGGGCGCGGGAGCAGTACTTC. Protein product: CASRKPHTGQGAREQYF.

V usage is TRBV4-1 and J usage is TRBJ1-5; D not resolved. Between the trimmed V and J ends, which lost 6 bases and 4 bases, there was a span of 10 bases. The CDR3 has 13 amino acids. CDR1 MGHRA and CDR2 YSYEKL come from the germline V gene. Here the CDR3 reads CASSITRNQPQHF. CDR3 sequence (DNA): TGCGCCAGCAGTATAACTCGAAATCAGCCCCAGCATTTT.

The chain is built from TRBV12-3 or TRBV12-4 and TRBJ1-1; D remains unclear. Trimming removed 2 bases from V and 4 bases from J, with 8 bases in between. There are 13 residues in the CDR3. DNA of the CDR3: TGTGCCAGCAGTTTATTGGTCGGCACTGAAGCTTTCTTT. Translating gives CASSLLVGTEAFF.